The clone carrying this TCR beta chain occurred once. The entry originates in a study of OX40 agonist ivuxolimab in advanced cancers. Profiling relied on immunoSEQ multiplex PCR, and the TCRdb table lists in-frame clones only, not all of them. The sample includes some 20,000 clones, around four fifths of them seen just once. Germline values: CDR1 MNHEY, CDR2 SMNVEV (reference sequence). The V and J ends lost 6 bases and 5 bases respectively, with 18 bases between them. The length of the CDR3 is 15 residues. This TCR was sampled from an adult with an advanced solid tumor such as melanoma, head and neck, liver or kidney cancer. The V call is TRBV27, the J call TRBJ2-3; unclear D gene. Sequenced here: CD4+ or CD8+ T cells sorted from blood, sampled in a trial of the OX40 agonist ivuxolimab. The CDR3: CASSLTSSAGDTQYF. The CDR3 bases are TGTGCCAGCAGCCTTACCTCCAGCGCCGGAGATACGCAGTATTTT.